This is a list of T cell receptor beta chains from one sample in a study of spatial heterogeneity in lung cancer. One entry per CDR3 protein results from TCRdb running MiXCR on the 5' RACE reads. The sample has about 36,000 distinct CDR3 sequences; less than 9% are singletons. Here the sequenced sample was PBMCs, taken at surgery. All receptors derive from a female donor with early-stage non-small cell lung cancer. CDR3s include the opening cysteine and the closing phenylalanine or tryptophan. D genes are given only for firm matches. Some rows have no size entry. The others give once, few or many, or a class for an expanded clone.

v_gene	abundance	j_gene	d_gene	CDR3aa	CDR3nt
TRBV30	-	TRBJ1-2	-	CAWSVLWGRGYTF	TGTGCCTGGAGTGTACTATGGGGACGCGGCTACACCTTC
TRBV2	few	TRBJ2-5	-	CASSRDQYQETQYF	TGTGCCAGCAGTCGGGACCAGTACCAAGAGACCCAGTACTTC
TRBV15	many	TRBJ2-7	TRBD1	CATSRARQGVYEQYF	TGTGCCACCAGCAGAGCTCGACAGGGGGTCTACGAGCAGTACTTC
TRBV12-5	few	TRBJ2-7	-	CASGHPTEQYF	TGTGCTAGTGGTCACCCAACCGAGCAGTACTTC
TRBV6-5	many	TRBJ1-3	-	CASSYSTRGNTIYF	TGTGCCAGCAGTTACTCGACTCGTGGAAACACCATATATTTT
TRBV6-6	-	TRBJ2-2	-	CASDSTGITGELFF	TGTGCCAGCGACTCAACAGGGATCACCGGGGAGCTGTTTTTT
TRBV9	many	TRBJ1-5	-	CASSVGFGNQPQHF	TGTGCCAGCAGCGTAGGGTTTGGCAATCAGCCCCAGCATTTT
TRBV9	many	TRBJ1-6	-	CASSVGVGPDNSPLHF	TGTGCCAGCAGCGTAGGAGTGGGGCCAGATAATTCACCCCTCCACTTT
TRBV7-9	few	TRBJ1-4	TRBD1	CASSFMTGVEEKLFF	TGTGCCAGCAGCTTTATGACAGGGGTCGAAGAAAAACTGTTTTTT
TRBV5-8	few	TRBJ2-5	-	CASSFWGEGAYQETQYF	TGTGCCAGCAGCTTCTGGGGGGAAGGGGCTTACCAAGAGACCCAGTACTTC
TRBV4-1	many	TRBJ2-4	TRBD2	CASSQDDSGGYIQYF	TGCGCCAGCAGCCAAGACGATAGCGGGGGTTACATTCAGTACTTC
TRBV6-5	many	TRBJ2-1	-	CASSYQQGLEQFF	TGTGCCAGCAGTTACCAGCAGGGCCTCGAGCAGTTCTTC
TRBV5-5	few	TRBJ2-1	TRBD2	CASSFSGRPYNEQFF	TGTGCCAGCAGCTTTAGCGGGAGGCCCTACAATGAGCAGTTCTTC
TRBV19	-	TRBJ2-7	-	CASRMKSQVYF	TGTGCCAGTAGGATGAAGTCCCAAGTCTACTTC
TRBV2	many	TRBJ2-2	-	CASSERGAGTGELFF	TGTGCCAGCAGTGAAAGAGGGGCCGGCACCGGGGAGCTGTTTTTT